Shown below are 15 T cell receptor beta chains from a single sample sequenced in a study of yellow fever vaccine responses in identical twins. TCRdb reprocessed the RT-PCR reads with MiXCR, giving one entry per CDR3 protein. The profile shows 20,000 to 25,000 distinct CDR3 sequences, under 85% of them singletons. This specimen consisted of T cells from blood (PBMCs), unsorted or a sorted subset (not recorded which), obtained before or after yellow fever vaccination (not recorded which). These receptors were collected from a woman between 18 and 30 years old who received the yellow fever vaccine.

This clonotype was picked up a small number of times. The rearrangement links TRBV5-5 to TRBJ1-1; no definite D call. Germline loops: CDR1 SGHKS, CDR2 YYEKEE (reference sequence). CDR3 length: 15 residues. Trimming pared 3 bases from V and 4 bases from J, leaving 16 bases between. The CDR3 loop is CASSSSTTIITEAFF. The CDR3 DNA sequence: TGTGCCAGCAGCTCCTCTACGACCATTATCACTGAAGCTTTCTTT.

The chain uses TRBV28 and TRBJ2-7; perhaps TRBD1 as D (5 bases). The CDR3 spans 13 residues. Trimming left V 1 base short and J 5 bases short, with 9 bases between. Germline lookup yields CDR1 MDHEN and CDR2 SYDVKM. The CDR3: CASSLFRTNEQYF. In nucleotides, the CDR3 is TGTGCCAGCAGTTTATTCCGGACAAACGAGCAGTACTTC.

This chain connects TRBV14 to TRBJ2-3, with no clear D. The CDR3 loop spans 15 amino acids. Germline CDR1 SGHDN, CDR2 FVKESK. Trimming pared 1 base from V and 0 bases from J, leaving 8 bases between. CDR3 nucleotides: TGTGCCAGCAGCCAAGTGCTACCCAGCACAGATACGCAGTATTTT. As protein: CASSQVLPSTDTQYF.

V usage is TRBV4-3 and J usage is TRBJ2-5; TRBD2 is a possible D gene (6 bases). Germline V gene data show CDR1 as LGHNA and CDR2 as YSLEER. The length of the CDR3 is 15 residues. Trimming shortened V by 5 bases and J by 2 bases, and 15 bases separated the two germline ends. CDR3 region: CASSESNRGQETQYF. CDR3 coding DNA: TGCGCCAGCAGCGAATCAAACCGGGGGCAAGAGACCCAGTACTTC.

The chain employs TRBV4-1 and TRBJ2-1; D call uncertain. Trimming removed 1 base at V and 0 bases at J, with 7 bases between. This CDR3 has 15 residues. The germline V gene has CDR1 MGHRA and CDR2 YSYEKL. The CDR3 DNA reads TGCGCCAGCAGCCAAGTCCCTAGCTCCTACAATGAGCAGTTCTTC. Translated: CASSQVPSSYNEQFF.

The CDR3 sequence: CASSRTGGPFYEQYF. The CDR3 region has the DNA TGTGCCAGCAGCAGGACGGGAGGGCCTTTCTACGAGCAGTACTTC. The chain recombines TRBV11-3 with TRBJ2-7; 8 bases agree with TRBD2. The germline V gene encodes CDR1 SGHNT and CDR2 YENEEA. The CDR3 is 15 residues long. V dropped 5 bases and J dropped 3; count of bases not matched to a gene: 9. The entire variable domain, with the rest obtained from reference TRBV11-3 and TRBJ2-7, is as follows: EAGVVQSPRYKIIEKKQPVAFWCNPISGHNTLYWYLQNLGQGPELLIRYENEEAVDDSQLPKDRFSAERLKGVDSTLKIQPAELGDSAVYLCASSRTGGPFYEQYFGPGTRLTVT.

The gene calls are TRBV6-1 and TRBJ1-5; D is undetermined. The CDR3 sequence is 15 residues long. Between the trimmed V and J ends, which lost 2 bases and 0 bases, there was a span of 8 bases. The V gene's germline CDR1 is MNHNS and CDR2 SASEGT. CDR3 residues: CASSELGNSNQPQHF. Written as DNA, the CDR3 is TGTGCCAGCAGTGAACTGGGGAATAGCAATCAGCCCCAGCATTTT.

The chain uses TRBV24-1 and TRBJ1-5; D gene uncertain. CDR1 is KGHDR, CDR2 SFDVKD, per germline. The CDR3 has 12 amino acids. V was shortened by 9 bases and J by 4 bases, with 9 bases between the two germline ends. CDR3 protein: CATQDGNQPQHF. The CDR3 DNA sequence: TGTGCCACCCAGGACGGGAATCAGCCCCAGCATTTT.

The V gene is TRBV18, the J gene TRBJ2-3, with 12 bases matching TRBD2. V lost 4 bases and J lost 4; bases outside the gene matches: 3. Germline V gene data show CDR1 as KGHSH and CDR2 as LQKENI. The CDR3 loop spans 15 amino acids. The CDR3 nucleotides read TGTGCCAGCTCACGGACTAGCGGGATGGCAGATACGCAGTATTTT. Encoded protein: CASSRTSGMADTQYF.

J is TRBJ2-1 and V is TRBV18; TRBD2 agrees at 7 bases. The CDR3 is made up of 14 amino acids. Germline trimming cut 8 bases from V and 5 bases from J; bases unmatched to any gene: 9. CDR1 is KGHSH and CDR2 is LQKENI in the germline V gene. The DNA for the CDR3 is TGTGCCAGCCACCTGAATCGGGGGGACAATGAGCAGTTCTTC. Protein: CASHLNRGDNEQFF.

This chain links TRBV11-1 with TRBJ2-1, with TRBD1 identical over 7 bases. Trimming at V came to 5 bases and at J to 4 bases, leaving 11 bases not matched to a gene. This CDR3 spans 16 amino acids. Germline V gives CDR1 SGHAT, CDR2 FQDESV (reference sequence). CDR3 sequence (DNA): TGTGCCAGCAGCCGCGTCGGGACAGTAGGGTACAATGAGCAGTTCTTC. Residues: CASSRVGTVGYNEQFF.

This clonotype ranks as medium-sized. The chain uses TRBV14 and TRBJ2-5; D is uncertain. The CDR3 length is 11 residues. CDR1 SGHDN and CDR2 FVKESK come from the germline V gene. With 5 bases removed from V and 2 bases from J, the gap between germline ends came to 3 bases. The CDR3 is CASSIQETQYF. Here the CDR3 DNA reads TGTGCCAGCAGCATTCAAGAGACCCAGTACTTC.

This chain uses TRBV29-1 with TRBJ1-1, with a tentative D call TRBD1 (5 bases). The V end was cut by 2 bases, the J end by 0 bases, with 10 bases between. This CDR3 has 14 residues. Germline CDR1 and CDR2: SQVTM and ANQGSEA. CDR3 DNA: TGCAGCGTTGAATTTTCAGGGTTGAACACTGAAGCTTTCTTT. Protein: CSVEFSGLNTEAFF.

The rearrangement links TRBV20-1 to TRBJ2-7, with no clear D. V lost 0 bases and J 0 bases, leaving 12 bases between the germline ends. The germline V gene encodes CDR1 DFQATT and CDR2 SNEGSKA (reference sequence). The CDR3 extends over 15 amino acids. The CDR3, as DNA: TGCAGTGCTAGAGATCGGCAGATGAGCTCCTACGAGCAGTACGTC. It specifies CSARDRQMSSYEQYV.

The V and J genes are TRBV21-1 and TRBJ1-2; TRBD1 is taken as the D call from the table, unchecked against the DNA. TRBV21-1 is deemed a pseudogene. CDR3 length: 14 amino acids. The CDR3 region has the DNA TGTGCCAGCAGCAAATCCCGCAGGGGGGTTGGCTACACCTTC. It translates to CASSKSRRGVGYTF.